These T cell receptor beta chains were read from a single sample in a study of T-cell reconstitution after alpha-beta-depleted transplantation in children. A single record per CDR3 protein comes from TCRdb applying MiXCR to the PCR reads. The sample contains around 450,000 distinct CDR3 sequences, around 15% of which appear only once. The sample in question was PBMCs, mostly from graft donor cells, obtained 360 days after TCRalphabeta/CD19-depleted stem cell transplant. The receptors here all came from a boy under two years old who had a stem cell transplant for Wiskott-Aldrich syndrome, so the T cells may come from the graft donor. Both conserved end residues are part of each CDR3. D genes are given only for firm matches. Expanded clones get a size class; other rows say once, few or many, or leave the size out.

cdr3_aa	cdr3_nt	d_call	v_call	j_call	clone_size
CASSFLQGREQYF	TGTGCCAGCAGTTTCCTTCAGGGTCGCGAGCAGTACTTC	.	TRBV28	TRBJ2-7	few
CASSVSSGRPYNEQFF	TGTGCCAGCAGCGTTTCTAGCGGGAGGCCCTACAATGAGCAGTTCTTC	TRBD2	TRBV7-6	TRBJ2-1	few
CASTYRWGTGELFF	TGTGCCAGCACTTATCGGTGGGGGACCGGGGAGCTGTTTTTT	.	TRBV28	TRBJ2-2	many
CASSQDRTAITDTQYF	TGTGCCAGCAGCCAAGATCGGACAGCGATAACAGATACGCAGTATTTT	.	TRBV14	TRBJ2-3	many
CAISLASGALVVQETQYF	TGTGCCATCAGTTTGGCTAGCGGGGCTCTAGTGGTCCAAGAGACCCAGTACTTC	TRBD2	TRBV12-3/TRBV12-4	TRBJ2-5	.
CASSRLLNEKLFF	TGTGCCAGCAGTCGTCTACTTAATGAAAAACTGTTTTTT	.	TRBV12-3/TRBV12-4	TRBJ1-4	few
CASSQFLAGGRFF	TGTGCCAGCAGTCAATTTCTAGCGGGGGGGCGGTTCTTC	TRBD2	TRBV3-1	TRBJ2-1	.
CASNSGRQGSGYTF	TGTGCCAGCAATAGTGGGCGGCAGGGATCCGGCTACACCTTC	.	TRBV6-1	TRBJ1-2	.
CASSPRTGEHYEQYF	TGTGCCAGCAGCCCCCGGACAGGGGAGCACTACGAGCAGTACTTC	TRBD1	TRBV9	TRBJ2-7	.
CSARDLWRARRNTEAFF	TGCAGTGCTAGAGATCTTTGGAGGGCTCGAAGGAACACTGAAGCTTTCTTT	.	TRBV20-1	TRBJ1-1	.
CASSKDWRRESNYGYTF	TGTGCCAGCAGCAAAGATTGGCGGAGGGAGTCTAACTATGGCTACACCTTC	.	TRBV21-1	TRBJ1-2	.
CASASVRETQYF	TGTGCCAGCGCTAGCGTGAGAGAGACCCAGTACTTC	.	TRBV2	TRBJ2-5	.
CASTLGQTYEQYF	TGTGCCAGCACCCTGGGGCAGACCTACGAGCAGTACTTC	.	TRBV7-9	TRBJ2-7	few
CASSLLGGDQPQHF	TGCGCCAGCAGCTTGTTAGGAGGGGATCAGCCCCAGCATTTT	.	TRBV5-1	TRBJ1-5	few
CASSGQIEQYF	TGTGCCAGCAGCGGGCAGATCGAGCAGTACTTC	.	TRBV11-3	TRBJ2-7	.
CASTPLRFGGLSGYTF	TGTGCCAGCACGCCCTTGAGGTTCGGGGGGTTAAGTGGCTACACCTTC	.	TRBV12-3/TRBV12-4	TRBJ1-2	few
CASSLLNRVQETQYF	TGCGCCAGCAGCTTGCTGAACAGGGTCCAAGAGACCCAGTACTTC	.	TRBV5-1	TRBJ2-5	.
CASSLSAGGRSGQYF	TGTGCCAGCAGTTTATCGGCAGGGGGTAGAAGTGGGCAGTACTTC	TRBD1	TRBV12-3/TRBV12-4	TRBJ2-7	few
CASSTTGPGVSYEQYF	TGTGCCAGCAGTACCACAGGGCCTGGTGTGTCCTACGAGCAGTACTTC	.	TRBV6-1	TRBJ2-7	.
CASSLWPGGPDEQFF	TGCGCCAGCAGCTTGTGGCCGGGAGGGCCGGATGAGCAGTTCTTC	TRBD2	TRBV5-1	TRBJ2-1	.
CASTGGVGNEQFF	TGTGCCAGCACGGGGGGGGTGGGAAATGAGCAGTTCTTC	TRBD2	TRBV2	TRBJ2-1	few
CASSFGVAEQYF	TGTGCCAGCAGCTTCGGCGTGGCCGAGCAGTACTTC	.	TRBV7-9	TRBJ2-7	many
CASSPKQGLISYNEQFF	TGTGCCAGCTCACCTAAGCAGGGGTTAATCTCCTACAATGAGCAGTTCTTC	.	TRBV18	TRBJ2-1	few
CATKGFAGELFF	TGTGCCACCAAGGGGTTTGCCGGGGAGCTGTTTTTT	.	TRBV24-1	TRBJ2-2	few
CASSFLTNTEAFF	TGTGCCAGCAGCTTCTTGACGAACACTGAAGCTTTCTTT	.	TRBV7-9	TRBJ1-1	many
CASSLRTSGNYEQYF	TGTGCCAGCAGCTTGAGGACTAGCGGAAATTACGAGCAGTACTTC	TRBD2	TRBV5-5	TRBJ2-7	few
CASSQGQENSPLHF	TGCGCCAGCAGTCAGGGACAGGAGAATTCACCCCTCCACTTT	TRBD1	TRBV5-1	TRBJ1-6	many
CSARALSVRRTDTQYF	TGCAGTGCTAGGGCGTTAAGCGTAAGGAGGACAGATACGCAGTATTTT	.	TRBV20-1	TRBJ2-3	.
CASSPGQGGKNIQYF	TGTGCCAGCAGCCCGGGACAGGGAGGCAAAAACATTCAGTACTTC	TRBD1	TRBV11-2	TRBJ2-4	.
CASSPRLADARGGELFF	TGTGCCAGCAGCCCGAGACTAGCGGACGCCAGAGGCGGGGAGCTGTTTTTT	TRBD2	TRBV7-9	TRBJ2-2	many
CAISQGQGAYF	TGTGCCATCAGCCAGGGACAGGGGGCGTACTTC	TRBD1	TRBV10-3	TRBJ2-7	few
CAWGGQGAKNIQYF	TGTGCCTGGGGGGGACAGGGGGCCAAAAACATTCAGTACTTC	TRBD1	TRBV30	TRBJ2-4	.
CASSLEGRPYEQYF	TGTGCCAGCAGCTTAGAGGGGAGACCCTACGAGCAGTACTTC	.	TRBV7-9	TRBJ2-7	.
CASSFGLSTDTQYF	TGTGCCAGCAGTTTCGGACTGAGCACAGATACGCAGTATTTT	.	TRBV12-3/TRBV12-4	TRBJ2-3	many
CASPGRQRDQETQYF	TGTGCCTCCCCGGGGAGACAGAGGGACCAAGAGACCCAGTACTTC	.	TRBV25-1	TRBJ2-5	few
CASSDIRDSSPYEQYF	TGTGCCAGCAGTGATATAAGGGACAGCTCACCCTACGAGCAGTACTTC	TRBD1	TRBV2	TRBJ2-7	few
CSAEVAGGYSAKNIQYF	TGCAGCGCTGAAGTAGCGGGGGGATACTCGGCCAAAAACATTCAGTACTTC	TRBD2	TRBV29-1	TRBJ2-4	.
CSVAREVYNEQFF	TGCAGCGTCGCGAGAGAAGTCTACAATGAGCAGTTCTTC	.	TRBV29-1	TRBJ2-1	.
CASNWRGDTEAFF	TGTGCCAGCAATTGGAGGGGGGACACTGAAGCTTTCTTT	.	TRBV5-5	TRBJ1-1	.
CASSYTGEAYEQYF	TGTGCCAGCAGTTACACGGGGGAAGCCTACGAGCAGTACTTC	.	TRBV6-5	TRBJ2-7	few
CASSLGLMDEQYF	TGTGCCAGCAGCTTAGGACTTATGGACGAGCAGTACTTC	.	TRBV7-7	TRBJ2-7	.
CANQPQETQYF	TGTGCCAACCAACCCCAAGAGACCCAGTACTTC	.	TRBV2	TRBJ2-5	.
CAIWSSGTDTQYF	TGTGCCATCTGGTCTAGCGGCACAGATACGCAGTATTTT	.	TRBV10-3	TRBJ2-3	.
CASSSSTPGGYNEQFF	TGTGCCAGCAGTTCGTCGACACCGGGGGGGTACAATGAGCAGTTCTTC	TRBD2	TRBV12-3/TRBV12-4	TRBJ2-1	few
CASSFHGRAYGYTF	TGTGCCAGCAGTTTCCATGGCAGGGCCTATGGCTACACCTTC	.	TRBV12-3/TRBV12-4	TRBJ1-2	few
CASSSPGGTGYSPLHF	TGTGCCAGCAGTTCTCCGGGGGGAACTGGTTATTCACCCCTCCACTTT	.	TRBV28	TRBJ1-6	.
CASSPAGTEAYEQYF	TGTGCCAGCAGCCCAGCCGGGACGGAAGCCTACGAGCAGTACTTC	.	TRBV5-4	TRBJ2-7	.
CASSSSSSYEQYF	TGCGCCAGCAGCTCCTCGAGCTCCTACGAGCAGTACTTC	.	TRBV5-1	TRBJ2-7	few